One TCR beta chain is described in this entry. The sample is drawn from a study of blood T cell repertoires in COVID-19. Study-level background: Sites across the United States, Italy and Spain contributed samples from acute and convalescent COVID-19. The analysed material was cDNA or gDNA that came from T cells, B-cell-depleted T cells, or PBMCs.

Original analysis: How many nucleated cells were present was estimated from reference gene primer amplification. The data were produced by immunoSEQ multiplex PCR, yet TCRdb's version contains in-frame clones alone and is incomplete. The V and J calls and clone size are taken from that table; D and trimming were inferred from the DNA. The profile shows around 99,000 clones, about nine tenths of them singletons. The length of the CDR3 is 16 residues. The germline V and J ends were trimmed by 3 bases and 0 bases, with 12 bases remaining between them. CDR1 is KGHSH, CDR2 LQKENI, per germline. The TCR sequence derives from a man aged 50-59 years with acute or convalescent COVID-19. Sequencing was performed on peripheral blood. The chain carries TRBV18 and TRBJ1-3; a possible D gene is TRBD1 (6 bases). In nucleotides, the CDR3 is TGTGCCAGCTCACCCCCGGGGGGCGCCTCTGGAAACACCATATATTTT. Translating it yields CASSPPGGASGNTIYF.